What follows are 23 T cell receptor beta chains derived from one specimen sequenced in a study of blood T cell repertoires in COVID-19. Only in-frame clones appear in the TCRdb table, and some are missing; sequencing was by immunoSEQ multiplex PCR. The table lists roughly 130,000 clones, about 87% of them singletons, with 2.5% in the top ten. Sequencing used peripheral blood. The source of these receptors is a human donor with COVID-19, enrolled during active disease. The donor label of this sample is uncertain.

The rearrangement links TRBV4-2 to TRBJ1-3, with TRBD1 as a possible D gene (5 bases). Germline CDR1 LGHNA, CDR2 YNFKEQ. There are 15 residues in the CDR3. V was shortened by 2 bases and J by 6 bases, with 14 bases between the two germline ends. The DNA for the CDR3 is TGTGCCAGCAGCCAAAACGGGGGTGTGGAAAACACCATATATTTT. As protein: CASSQNGGVENTIYF.

The chain recombines TRBV7-2 with TRBJ1-1; no clear D gene. Germline values: CDR1 SGHTA, CDR2 FQGNSA. CDR3 length: 13 residues. V was clipped by 5 bases and J by 9 bases, with 16 bases between them. The CDR3 region is CASSRNWGVQAFF. The DNA of the CDR3 is TGTGCCAGCAGCAGGAACTGGGGAGTTCAAGCTTTCTTT.

The rearrangement uses TRBV19 and TRBJ2-7; D is possibly TRBD1 (7 bases). The CDR3 runs to 15 residues. From germline, CDR1 is LNHDA and CDR2 SQIVND (reference sequence). Trimming removed 3 bases from V and 3 bases from J, with 15 bases in between. The CDR3 reads CASSIRGAGGYEQYF. CDR3 sequence (DNA): TGTGCCAGTAGTATTAGGGGGGCAGGGGGCTACGAGCAGTACTTC.

The sample holds a few counts of this clone. J is TRBJ1-1 and V is TRBV19; the D is unclear. The CDR3 contains 16 residues. Germline CDR1 and CDR2: LNHDA and SQIVND (reference sequence). V lost 7 bases and J 1 base, leaving 19 bases between the germline ends. The CDR3 nucleotides read TGTGCCAGTAAATCTGGGGAGGGAGGGAGGAACACTGAAGCTTTCTTT. Protein sequence: CASKSGEGGRNTEAFF.

Concerning this clone: At one boundary the junction diverges from the germline segment, which might be a read error. The chain couples TRBV7-7 to TRBJ1-1; 9 bases agree with TRBD1. This CDR3 is 15 amino acids long. Looked up from germline, CDR1 is SSHAT and CDR2 is FNYEAQ (reference sequence). CDR3 nucleotides: TGTGCTAGCAGCCGATACAGGGGGCCTAACACTGAAGCTTTCTTT. Translating gives CASSRYRGPNTEAFF.

This clone was seen just once. The chain couples TRBV5-4 to TRBJ2-3; 10 positions match TRBD1. Germline values: CDR1 SGHNT, CDR2 YYREEE (reference sequence). The trim removed 4 bases at V and 5 bases at J, leaving 4 bases unmatched. The CDR3 sequence is 14 residues long. CDR3 DNA: TGTGCCAGCAGCCTCGGGACAGGGGTAGATACGCAGTATTTT. This encodes CASSLGTGVDTQYF.

The chain couples TRBV7-9 to TRBJ2-1; TRBD1 is a possible D gene (5 bases). V was cut by 1 base and J by 1 base, with 5 bases left in between. Germline CDR1 SEHNR, CDR2 FQNEAQ (reference sequence). CDR3 length: 14 amino acids. The CDR3 DNA sequence: TGTGCCAGCAGCTTAGAGGGGTCCTACAATGAGCAGTTCTTC. Translated, it gives CASSLEGSYNEQFF.

The chain uses TRBV5-6 and TRBJ2-3; the D is unclear. The CDR3 spans 16 residues. V lost 2 bases and J lost 0, with 13 bases in between. Per the germline V gene, CDR1 is SGHDT and CDR2 is YYEEEE. The CDR3 DNA follows: TGTGCCAGCAGCTTCGCGGCCCAGAAAAGCACAGATACGCAGTATTTT. This codes for CASSFAAQKSTDTQYF.

This clone was picked up one time. V gene TRBV6-2 or TRBV6-3 combines with J gene TRBJ2-5, with 13 bases identical to TRBD2. The V and J ends lost 4 bases and 5 bases, in that order; junction bases with no gene match: 13. Germline CDR1 reads MNHEY; CDR2 reads SVGEGT. This CDR3 has 18 amino acids. The CDR3 DNA sequence: TGTGCCAGCAGTTCTCTGGGACTAGCGGGAACGATCGGGGAGACCCAGTACTTC. It codes for CASSSLGLAGTIGETQYF.

The rearrangement uses TRBV21-1 and TRBJ2-5; TRBD1 is the table's D call and was not checked against the DNA. TRBV21-1 is given as a pseudogene. The CDR3 has 15 amino acids. In DNA form, the CDR3 reads TGTGCCAGCAGCAAAGCGCTGGGGCAGGGAGAGACCCAGTACTTC. It translates to CASSKALGQGETQYF.

This clone was picked up one time. This chain uses TRBV30 with TRBJ2-7; TRBD2 matches 16 bases. The CDR3 runs 17 residues. Unmatched junction bases numbered 11, after V lost 0 bases and J lost 9 bases. Germline CDR1 reads GTSNPN; CDR2 reads SVGIG (reference sequence). The CDR3 loop is CAWSVSGLAGGSSGQYF. CDR3 nucleotide sequence: TGTGCCTGGAGTGTATCGGGACTAGCGGGAGGGTCGAGCGGGCAGTACTTC.

This chain connects TRBV19 to TRBJ1-5; 7 positions agree with TRBD1. V lost 5 bases, J lost 4 bases, and 11 bases stayed unmatched. Germline CDR1 is LNHDA and CDR2 is SQIVND (reference sequence). The CDR3 runs 16 residues. DNA for the CDR3: TGTGCCAGTAGTGCTACTACAGGGGCCTATAATCAGCCCCAGCATTTT. Protein sequence: CASSATTGAYNQPQHF.

As concerns this clone: Other DNA sequences in the sample encode the same CDR3. This chain connects TRBV2 to TRBJ1-5; D remains unclear. Trimming stripped 4 bases from V and 0 bases from J, with 13 bases between. The CDR3 loop spans 16 amino acids. The germline V gene encodes CDR1 SNHLY and CDR2 FYNNEI. This chain's CDR3 is CASSVWGDYSNQPQHF. The CDR3 DNA reads TGTGCCAGCAGTGTTTGGGGAGATTATAGCAATCAGCCCCAGCATTTT.

The CDR3 loop is CASSSPDRGLYNEQFF. CDR3 in DNA: TGTGCCAGCAGTAGTCCCGATAGGGGGCTCTACAATGAGCAGTTCTTC. This chain links TRBV28 with TRBJ2-1; TRBD1 matches 7 bases. The CDR3 has 16 residues. V lost 5 bases and J lost 3; bases outside the gene matches: 10. Germline V gene data show CDR1 as MDHEN and CDR2 as SYDVKM. Full variable domain (missing parts from reference TRBV28 and TRBJ2-1): DVKVTQSSRYLVKRTGEKVFLECVQDMDHENMFWYRQDPGLGLRLIYFSYDVKMKEKGDIPEGYSVSREKKERFSLILESASTNQTSMYLCASSSPDRGLYNEQFFGPGTRLTVL.

The J gene is TRBJ2-1, the V gene TRBV18, with 11 positions matching TRBD1. This CDR3 has 15 residues. The junction had 9 bases not matched to a gene; V was cut back by 6 bases and J by 8 bases. The germline CDR1 and CDR2 sequences are KGHSH and LQKENI. CDR3 nucleotides: TGTGCCAGCTCCTATGGGACAGGGGGTGTGGATGAGCAGTTCTTC. This sequence encodes CASSYGTGGVDEQFF.

The chain couples TRBV4-1 to TRBJ1-5, with unresolved D. Germline V CDR1 and CDR2: MGHRA, YSYEKL. The CDR3 is made up of 15 amino acids. V lost 3 bases and J 0 bases, leaving 9 bases between the germline ends. As DNA, the CDR3 is TGCGCCAGCAGCCACCTCGCGAATAGCAATCAGCCCCAGCATTTT. It specifies CASSHLANSNQPQHF.

The J gene is TRBJ2-6, the V gene TRBV10-3; D is uncertain. Trimming stripped 3 bases from V and 0 bases from J, with 12 bases between. The germline V gene encodes CDR1 ENHRY and CDR2 SYGVKD. The CDR3 is 17 residues long. The CDR3 spells CAISEPVFGSGANVLTF. As DNA, the CDR3 is TGTGCCATCAGTGAACCGGTTTTTGGCTCTGGGGCCAACGTCCTGACTTTC.

The V call is TRBV12-3 or TRBV12-4, the J call TRBJ1-3; unclear D gene. The V end was cut by 4 bases, the J end by 4 bases, with 8 bases between. The CDR3 contains 13 residues. As DNA, the CDR3 is TGTGCCAGCAGTTCCCTTTTGGGAAACACCATATATTTT. Its protein product is CASSSLLGNTIYF.

The chain carries TRBV20-1 and TRBJ2-3; no definite D call. Germline CDR1 and CDR2: DFQATT and SNEGSKA (reference sequence). The CDR3 covers 11 residues. V lost 5 bases and J lost 3, with 6 bases in between. Here the CDR3 reads CSASRTDTQYF. The CDR3 DNA reads TGCAGTGCTTCTAGGACAGATACGCAGTATTTT.

V gene TRBV19 combines with J gene TRBJ2-7; tentatively, D is TRBD2 (6 bases). V gave up 6 bases and J gave up 0 bases, with 15 bases separating them. Germline CDR1 is LNHDA and CDR2 is SQIVND (reference sequence). The CDR3 spans 15 residues. DNA of the CDR3: TGTGCCAGTAGGTCGTCTAGCGATCTCTCCTACGAGCAGTACTTC. This sequence encodes CASRSSSDLSYEQYF.

The V gene is TRBV6-1, the J gene TRBJ2-2; the D gene is possibly TRBD2 (5 bases). Germline CDR1 reads MNHNS; CDR2 reads SASEGT. This CDR3 is built from 16 residues. Trimming removed 2 bases at V and 4 bases at J, with 14 bases between. The CDR3 DNA reads TGTGCCAGCAGTGAATATCCCACCGGGGTCACCGGGGAGCTGTTTTTT. Amino acids: CASSEYPTGVTGELFF.

The chain links TRBV5-4 to TRBJ2-5; 10 nucleotides line up with TRBD2. Germline values: CDR1 SGHNT, CDR2 YYREEE (reference sequence). This CDR3 is 18 amino acids long. V lost 3 bases and J lost 0; bases outside the gene matches: 11. The DNA of the CDR3 is TGTGCCAGCAGCTCCACGCGGGGACTAGCGTCCAACCAAGAGACCCAGTACTTC. Translation: CASSSTRGLASNQETQYF.

This chain connects TRBV27 to TRBJ1-4; tentatively, D is TRBD1 (6 bases). V was trimmed by 6 bases and J by 0 bases, leaving 20 bases between them. This CDR3 spans 18 amino acids. Per the germline V gene, CDR1 is MNHEY and CDR2 is SMNVEV (reference sequence). The CDR3 DNA reads TGTGCCAGCAGCTCCCGGGACGGACAGTACGCAACTAATGAAAAACTGTTTTTT. This encodes CASSSRDGQYATNEKLFF. Full variable domain (outside the CDR3, taken from reference TRBV27 and TRBJ1-4): EAQVTQNPRYLITVTGKKLTVTCSQNMNHEYMSWYRQDPGLGLRQIYYSMNVEVTDKGDVPEGYKVSRKEKRNFPLILESPSPNQTSLYFCASSSRDGQYATNEKLFFGSGTQLSVL.